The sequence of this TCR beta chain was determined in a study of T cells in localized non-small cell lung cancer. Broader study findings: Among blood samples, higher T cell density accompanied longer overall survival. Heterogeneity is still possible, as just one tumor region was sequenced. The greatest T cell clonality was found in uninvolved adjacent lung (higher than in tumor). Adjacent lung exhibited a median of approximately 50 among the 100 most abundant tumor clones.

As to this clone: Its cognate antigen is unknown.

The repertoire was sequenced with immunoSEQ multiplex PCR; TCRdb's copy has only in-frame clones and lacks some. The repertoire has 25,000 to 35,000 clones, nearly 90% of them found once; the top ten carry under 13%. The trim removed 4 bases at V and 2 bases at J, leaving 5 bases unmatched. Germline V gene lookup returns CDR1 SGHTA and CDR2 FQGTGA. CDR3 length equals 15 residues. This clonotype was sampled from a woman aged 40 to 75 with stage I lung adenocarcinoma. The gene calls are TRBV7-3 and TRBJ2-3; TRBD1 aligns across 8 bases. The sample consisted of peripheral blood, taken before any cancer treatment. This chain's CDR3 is CASSSGQGTTDTQYF. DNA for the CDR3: TGTGCCAGCAGCTCCGGACAGGGAACCACAGATACGCAGTATTTT.